This T cell receptor beta chain originates from a study of blood T cell repertoires in COVID-19. Turning to the study itself: Material from acute and convalescent COVID-19 was sourced from the United States, Italy and Spain. PBMCs, B-cell-depleted T cells, or T cells provided the cDNA or gDNA that made up the material.

Produced via immunoSEQ multiplex PCR; TCRdb's table is partial and in-frame only. The sample lists over 150,000 clones, approximately 90% occurring once. The V gene end was trimmed by 0 bases and the J gene end by 6 bases; junction bases not matched to a gene: 8. The CDR3 sequence is 16 residues long. Germline CDR1 is MNHEY and CDR2 is SMNVEV (reference sequence). The receptor was derived from a woman in her 70s with COVID-19, enrolled during active disease. The chain couples TRBV27 to TRBJ1-1; 9 bases map to TRBD1. The sample consisted of peripheral blood. The CDR3 coding sequence is TGTGCCAGCAGTTTATCGGAGGGACAGGGTGCACCTGAAGCTTTCTTT. This translates into CASSLSEGQGAPEAFF.